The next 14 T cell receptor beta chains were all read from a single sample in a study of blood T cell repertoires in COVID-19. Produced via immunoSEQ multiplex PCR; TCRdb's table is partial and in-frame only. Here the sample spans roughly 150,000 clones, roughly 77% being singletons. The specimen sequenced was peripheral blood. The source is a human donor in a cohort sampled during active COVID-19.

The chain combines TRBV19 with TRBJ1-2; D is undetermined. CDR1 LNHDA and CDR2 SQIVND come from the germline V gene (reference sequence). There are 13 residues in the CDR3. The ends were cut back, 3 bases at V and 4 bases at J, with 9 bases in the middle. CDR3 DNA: TGTGCCAGTAGTATCCGAGACACCTATGGCTACACCTTC. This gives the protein CASSIRDTYGYTF.

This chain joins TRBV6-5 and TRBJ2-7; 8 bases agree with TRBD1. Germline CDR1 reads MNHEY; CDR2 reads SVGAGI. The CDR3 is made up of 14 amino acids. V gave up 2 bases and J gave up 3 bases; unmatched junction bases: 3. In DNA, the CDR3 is TGTGCCAGCAGTTACCAGGGGGCCTTCTACGAGCAGTACTTC. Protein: CASSYQGAFYEQYF.

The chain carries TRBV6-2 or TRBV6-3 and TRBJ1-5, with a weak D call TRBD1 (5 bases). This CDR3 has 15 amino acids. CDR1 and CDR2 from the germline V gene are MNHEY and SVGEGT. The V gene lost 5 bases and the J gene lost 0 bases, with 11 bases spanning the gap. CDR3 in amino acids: CASSILRGSNQPQHF. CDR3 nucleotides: TGTGCCAGCAGTATCCTAAGGGGTAGCAATCAGCCCCAGCATTTT.

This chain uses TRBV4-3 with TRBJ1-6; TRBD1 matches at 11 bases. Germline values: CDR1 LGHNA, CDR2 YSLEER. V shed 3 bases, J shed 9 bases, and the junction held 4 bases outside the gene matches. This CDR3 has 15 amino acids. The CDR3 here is CASSQDRGRSSPLHF. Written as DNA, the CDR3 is TGCGCCAGCAGCCAGGACAGGGGGCGAAGTTCACCCCTCCACTTT.

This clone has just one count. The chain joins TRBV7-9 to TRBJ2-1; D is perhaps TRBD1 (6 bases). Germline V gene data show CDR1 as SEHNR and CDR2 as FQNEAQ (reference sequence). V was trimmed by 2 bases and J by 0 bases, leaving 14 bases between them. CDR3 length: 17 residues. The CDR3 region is CASSLRAGVSSYNEQFF. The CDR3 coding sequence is TGTGCCAGCAGCTTACGGGCAGGGGTAAGCTCCTACAATGAGCAGTTCTTC.

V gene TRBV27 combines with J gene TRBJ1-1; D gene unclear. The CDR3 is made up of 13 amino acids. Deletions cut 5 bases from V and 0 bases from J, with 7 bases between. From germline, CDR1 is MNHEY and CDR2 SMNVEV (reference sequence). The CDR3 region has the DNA TGTGCCAGCAGTGCCTCAGTGAACACTGAAGCTTTCTTT. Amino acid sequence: CASSASVNTEAFF.

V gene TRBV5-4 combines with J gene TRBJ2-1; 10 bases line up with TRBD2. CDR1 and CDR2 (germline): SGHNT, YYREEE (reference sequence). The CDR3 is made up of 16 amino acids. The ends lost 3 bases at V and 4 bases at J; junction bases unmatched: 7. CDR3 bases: TGTGCCAGCAGCTCGATAGCGGGAGGAGGATACAATGAGCAGTTCTTC. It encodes CASSSIAGGGYNEQFF.

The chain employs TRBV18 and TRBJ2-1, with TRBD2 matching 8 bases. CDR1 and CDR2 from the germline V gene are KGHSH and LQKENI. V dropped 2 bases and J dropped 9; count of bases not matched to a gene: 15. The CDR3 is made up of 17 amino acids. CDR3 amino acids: CASSPDKGLVPDIEQFF. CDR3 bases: TGTGCCAGCTCACCAGATAAGGGACTAGTCCCCGACATTGAGCAGTTCTTC.

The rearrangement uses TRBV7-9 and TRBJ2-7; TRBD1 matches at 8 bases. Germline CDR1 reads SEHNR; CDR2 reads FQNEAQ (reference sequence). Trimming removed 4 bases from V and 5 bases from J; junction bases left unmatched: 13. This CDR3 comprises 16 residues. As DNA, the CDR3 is TGTGCCAGCAGCTCCAAAACCCCGGGACAGGCCCACGAGCAGTACTTC. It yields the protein CASSSKTPGQAHEQYF.

The CDR3 is CASSVGQGLHNEQFF. The CDR3 DNA follows: TGTGCCAGCAGCGTGGGGCAGGGTCTACACAATGAGCAGTTCTTC. The chain couples TRBV9 to TRBJ2-1, with a weak D call TRBD1 (5 bases). The CDR3 spans 15 residues. V was pared by 2 bases and J by 5 bases, with 14 bases between. Germline V CDR1 and CDR2: SGDLS, YYNGEE.

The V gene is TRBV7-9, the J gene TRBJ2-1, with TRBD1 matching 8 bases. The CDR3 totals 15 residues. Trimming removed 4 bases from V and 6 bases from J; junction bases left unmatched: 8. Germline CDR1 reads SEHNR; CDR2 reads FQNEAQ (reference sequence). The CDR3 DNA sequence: TGTGCCAGCAGCTGGCCCGGGACAGGCCGCAATGAGCAGTTCTTC. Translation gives CASSWPGTGRNEQFF. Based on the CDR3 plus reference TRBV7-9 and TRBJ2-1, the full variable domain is DTGVSQNPRHKITKRGQNVTFRCDPISEHNRLYWYRQTLGQGPEFLTYFQNEAQLEKSRLLSDRFSAERPKGSFSTLEIQRTEQGDSAMYLCASSWPGTGRNEQFFGPGTRLTVL.

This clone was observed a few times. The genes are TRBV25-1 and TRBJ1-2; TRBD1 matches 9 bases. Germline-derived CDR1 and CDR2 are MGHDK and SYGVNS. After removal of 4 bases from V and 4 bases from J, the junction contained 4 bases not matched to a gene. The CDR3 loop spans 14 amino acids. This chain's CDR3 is CASSAQGALYGYTF. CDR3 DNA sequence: TGTGCCAGCAGTGCACAGGGGGCGCTCTATGGCTACACCTTC.

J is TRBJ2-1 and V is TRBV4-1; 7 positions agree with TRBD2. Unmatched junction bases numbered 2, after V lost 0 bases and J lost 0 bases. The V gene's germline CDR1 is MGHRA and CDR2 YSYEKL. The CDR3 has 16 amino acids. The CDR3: CASSQEGGSSYNEQFF. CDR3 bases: TGCGCCAGCAGCCAAGAGGGAGGGAGCTCCTACAATGAGCAGTTCTTC.

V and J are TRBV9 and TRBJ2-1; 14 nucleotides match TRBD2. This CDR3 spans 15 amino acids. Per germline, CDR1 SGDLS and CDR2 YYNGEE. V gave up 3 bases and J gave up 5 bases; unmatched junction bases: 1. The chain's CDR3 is CASSAGLAGDNEQFF. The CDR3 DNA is TGTGCCAGCAGCGCGGGACTAGCGGGGGACAATGAGCAGTTCTTC. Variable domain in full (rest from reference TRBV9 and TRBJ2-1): DSGVTQTPKHLITATGQRVTLRCSPRSGDLSVYWYQQSLDQGLQFLIQYYNGEERAKGNILERFSAQQFPDLHSELNLSSLELGDSALYFCASSAGLAGDNEQFFGPGTRLTVL.